The 28 T cell receptor beta chains presented below share a single source sample, sequenced in a study of technical replicates of blood from a handful of donors (dated by TCRdb to about 2017). Libraries were constructed by the immunoSEQ multiplex PCR assay. This is the immuneACCESS table as TCRdb keeps it, with only in-frame sequences that have V and J called. A part of the clones is gone; compared with another copy, unresolved V genes explain less than half, and the rest is unexplained. In all, the sample holds about 83,000 clones, and 96% of those were seen once. The ten largest clones take up 0.31% of the sample. Sequenced input: T cells isolated from PBMCs. These receptors were obtained from a human donor in good health.

The genes are TRBV7-2 and TRBJ2-2, with D possibly TRBD1 on 6 matching bases. The CDR3 is 15 residues long. In germline, CDR1 is SGHTA, CDR2 FQGNSA. Trimming pared 4 bases from V and 7 bases from J, leaving 16 bases between. This chain's CDR3 is CASSSNRATSGELFF. CDR3 DNA: TGTGCCAGCAGCTCCAACAGGGCGACGAGCGGGGAGCTGTTTTTT.

The V gene is TRBV9, the J gene TRBJ1-2; unclear D gene. Per the germline V gene, CDR1 is SGDLS and CDR2 is YYNGEE. Trimming cost V 0 bases and J 3 bases, with 12 bases left between them. The CDR3 is made up of 15 amino acids. CDR3 coding DNA: TGTGCCAGCAGCGTAGCTATCATTGGTGACTATGGCTACACCTTC. Its translation is CASSVAIIGDYGYTF.

V usage is TRBV7-9 and J usage is TRBJ1-1; TRBD1 agrees at 7 bases. Trimming took 5 bases from V and 1 from J; bases not matched to a gene: 4. Germline V gene lookup returns CDR1 SEHNR and CDR2 FQNEAQ (reference sequence). This CDR3 spans 14 amino acids. This chain's CDR3 is CASSRQGKNTEAFF. The CDR3 nucleotides read TGTGCCAGCAGCAGACAGGGTAAGAACACTGAAGCTTTCTTT.

This chain joins TRBV11-2 and TRBJ2-1, with TRBD2 matching over 14 bases. The germline V gene has CDR1 SGHAT and CDR2 FQNNGV. This CDR3 has 19 residues. With V trimmed by 0 bases and J by 4 bases, 8 bases remained unmatched. CDR3 sequence reads: CASSLDSGLAGGRYNEQFF. The CDR3 region has the DNA TGTGCCAGCAGCTTAGATTCAGGACTAGCGGGAGGAAGATACAATGAGCAGTTCTTC.

The chain links TRBV21-1 to TRBJ2-3; TRBD2 was called by the table and not checked on the DNA. TRBV21-1 has pseudogene status. This CDR3 is built from 17 residues. The CDR3, as DNA: TGTGCCAGCAGCTGTAAGGAAGCGGGAGATACCTGGGATACGCAGTATTTT. Translation gives CASSCKEAGDTWDTQYF.

The rearrangement uses TRBV5-1 and TRBJ1-4; D unresolved. The V gene's germline CDR1 is SGHRS and CDR2 YFSETQ. This CDR3 region has 14 residues. Trimming removed 4 bases at V and 8 bases at J, with 15 bases between. The CDR3 sequence: CASSSRLREEKLFF. The CDR3 coding sequence is TGCGCCAGCAGCAGTCGACTAAGGGAGGAAAAACTGTTTTTT.

V and J are TRBV6-4 and TRBJ2-4, with TRBD1 matching 10 bases. Germline trimming cut 8 bases from V and 1 base from J; bases unmatched to any gene: 11. Germline CDR1 and CDR2: MRHNA and SNTAGT. This CDR3 has 17 residues. CDR3 in DNA: TGTGCCAGCTGGCGGACAGGGGGAGTGGTGGCCAAAAACATTCAGTACTTC. Its translation is CASWRTGGVVAKNIQYF.

CDR3 sequence reads: CASSQAASDTQYF. The CDR3 DNA reads as TGCGCCAGCAGCCAAGCTGCGTCAGATACGCAGTATTTT. The gene calls are TRBV4-1 and TRBJ2-3; D is undetermined. Germline V gives CDR1 MGHRA, CDR2 YSYEKL. The CDR3 has 13 residues. The germline V and J ends were trimmed by 1 base and 4 bases, with 6 bases remaining between them.

The chain employs TRBV4-1 and TRBJ2-5, with a weak D call TRBD2 (5 bases). Germline loops: CDR1 MGHRA, CDR2 YSYEKL. The V gene lost 1 base and the J gene lost 2 bases, with 14 bases spanning the gap. The CDR3 spans 16 residues. The CDR3 spells CASSQGASPIQETQYF. CDR3 DNA: TGCGCCAGCAGCCAAGGTGCTAGCCCCATTCAAGAGACCCAGTACTTC.

On this clone: In the same sample, other DNA sequences code for this CDR3. This rearrangement joins TRBV6-5 to TRBJ1-1, with 7 bases that match TRBD1. Unmatched junction bases numbered 0, after V lost 6 bases and J lost 5 bases. The CDR3 is 11 residues long. Per the germline V gene, CDR1 is MNHEY and CDR2 is SVGAGI. DNA of the CDR3: TGTGCCAGCAGGACAGGGACTGAAGCTTTCTTT. Residues: CASRTGTEAFF.

In regard to this clone: The junction differs from germline at one of its ends, possibly a read error. The CDR3: CASSSQGAGYEQFF. The CDR3 DNA reads as TGTGCTAGCAGCTCCCAAGGGGCGGGGTATGAGCAGTTCTTC. The genes are TRBV7-7 and TRBJ2-1; D possibly corresponds to TRBD2 (6 bases). There are 14 residues in the CDR3. The germline CDR1 and CDR2 sequences are SSHAT and FNYEAQ (reference sequence).

This clone was detected only once. The genes are TRBV5-6 and TRBJ2-7, with TRBD1 matching 10 bases. The trim removed 1 base at V and 6 bases at J, leaving 1 base unmatched. Per germline, CDR1 SGHDT and CDR2 YYEEEE. The CDR3 extends over 13 amino acids. CDR3 protein: CASSLWTGGEQYF. Written as DNA, the CDR3 is TGTGCCAGCAGCTTGTGGACAGGGGGCGAGCAGTACTTC.

The CDR3 bases are TGTGCCTCCCGTGGGGCGGTGTACCAAGAGACCCAGTACTTC. Its translation: CASRGAVYQETQYF. J is TRBJ2-5 and V is TRBV7-2; possible D gene TRBD1, 5 bases. V lost 11 bases, J lost 0 bases, and 16 bases lay in between. Germline values: CDR1 SGHTA, CDR2 FQGNSA. CDR3 length: 14 residues. The full variable domain, rest sourced from reference TRBV7-2 and TRBJ2-5, is GAGVSQSPSNKVTEKGKDVELRCDPISGHTALYWYRQSLGQGLEFLIYFQGNSAPDKSGLPSDRFSAERTGGSVSTLTIQRTQQEDSAVYLCASRGAVYQETQYFGPGTRLLVL.

The chain combines TRBV6-5 with TRBJ1-2; D is possibly TRBD1 (6 bases). The ends were cut back, 2 bases at V and 0 bases at J, with 13 bases in the middle. Germline CDR1 MNHEY, CDR2 SVGAGI. The CDR3 has 16 residues. This CDR3 is CASSYKGGLANYGYTF. CDR3 bases: TGTGCCAGCAGTTACAAGGGGGGGCTAGCTAACTATGGCTACACCTTC.

J is TRBJ1-1 and V is TRBV27; 9 bases align to TRBD1. This CDR3 is built from 15 residues. Germline assignment: CDR1 MNHEY and CDR2 SMNVEV (reference sequence). J lost 4 bases, V lost 5 bases, and 8 bases had no gene match. Written as DNA, the CDR3 is TGTGCCAGCAGTCCTGGGACAGGGCTGGGCACTGAAGCTTTCTTT. Translation gives CASSPGTGLGTEAFF.

The chain combines TRBV5-1 with TRBJ1-5; TRBD1 is a possible D gene (5 bases). This CDR3 spans 13 amino acids. The germline V gene encodes CDR1 SGHRS and CDR2 YFSETQ. V lost 0 bases and J lost 6, with 7 bases in between. CDR3 loop: CASSLEGFQPQHF. The CDR3 DNA sequence: TGCGCCAGCAGCTTGGAGGGGTTTCAGCCCCAGCATTTT.

V is TRBV9 and J is TRBJ1-2, with 11 bases identical to TRBD1. The V gene's germline CDR1 is SGDLS and CDR2 YYNGEE. V was pared by 4 bases and J by 8 bases, with 10 bases of the junction left unmatched. This CDR3 has 15 residues. The CDR3 region has the DNA TGTGCCAGCAGCCCTAGAGTAGGGACAGGGGGAGGCTACACCTTC. It codes for CASSPRVGTGGGYTF.

V gene TRBV30 combines with J gene TRBJ2-3; 15 bases are a match to TRBD2. Germline CDR1 and CDR2: GTSNPN and SVGIG (reference sequence). This CDR3 has 17 amino acids. After removal of 7 bases from V and 0 bases from J, the junction contained 8 bases not matched to a gene. CDR3 bases: TGTGCCTTCGCGACGGGACTAGCGGGAGGTAGCACAGATACGCAGTATTTT. Translating gives CAFATGLAGGSTDTQYF.

The J gene is TRBJ2-3, the V gene TRBV4-2, with a possible D match to TRBD2 (6 bases). The CDR3 runs 18 residues. The germline V gene has CDR1 LGHNA and CDR2 YNFKEQ. The V end was cut by 1 base, the J end by 1 base, with 18 bases between. DNA of the CDR3: TGTGCCAGCAGCCAAGGGCTAACCCAGTTAGCGGGCACAGATACGCAGTATTTT. Its protein product is CASSQGLTQLAGTDTQYF.

The genes are TRBV9 and TRBJ2-1; TRBD2 aligns across 7 bases. Germline V lookup: CDR1 SGDLS, CDR2 YYNGEE. Trimming took 0 bases from V and 9 from J; bases not matched to a gene: 18. The CDR3 is 18 residues long. The CDR3 nucleotides are TGTGCCAGCAGCGTAGGGGGCTCGGGGGGAGCCAGACTCGGTGAGCAGTTCTTC. It yields the protein CASSVGGSGGARLGEQFF.

The rearrangement joins TRBV19 to TRBJ1-1; D is perhaps TRBD1 (5 bases). Looked up from germline, CDR1 is LNHDA and CDR2 is SQIVND (reference sequence). V was clipped by 6 bases and J by 1 base, with 12 bases between them. This CDR3 has 14 residues. CDR3 region: CASRVAGRNTEAFF. The CDR3 coding sequence is TGTGCCAGTAGGGTTGCGGGGCGGAACACTGAAGCTTTCTTT.

V usage is TRBV30 and J usage is TRBJ1-5; maybe TRBD1 (6 bases). The CDR3 is 13 residues long. Germline V gives CDR1 GTSNPN, CDR2 SVGIG (reference sequence). Trimming cost V 2 bases and J 4 bases, with 9 bases left between them. CDR3 in DNA: TGTGCCTGGAGTAGGGACACAAATCAGCCCCAGCATTTT. It translates to CAWSRDTNQPQHF.

The V gene is TRBV7-6, the J gene TRBJ2-2; possible D gene TRBD1, 6 bases. The germline V gene encodes CDR1 SGHVS and CDR2 FNYEAQ. The ends were cut back, 5 bases at V and 5 bases at J, with 12 bases in the middle. The CDR3 is 14 amino acids. CDR3 DNA sequence: TGTGCCAGCAGCCCCACAGGGTATACCGGGGAGCTGTTTTTT. Translated: CASSPTGYTGELFF. The full variable domain, its missing parts supplied by reference TRBV7-6 and TRBJ2-2, is GAGVSQSPRYKVTKRGQDVALRCDPISGHVSLYWYRQALGQGPEFLTYFNYEAQQDKSGLPNDRFSAERPEGSISTLTIQRTEQRDSAMYRCASSPTGYTGELFFGEGSRLTVL.

The chain joins TRBV7-2 to TRBJ1-2; the match to TRBD1 covers 11 bases. V was clipped by 0 bases and J by 7 bases; unmatched bases: 7. Germline V gene data show CDR1 as SGHTA and CDR2 as FQGNSA. The CDR3 loop spans 16 amino acids. The CDR3 DNA is TGTGCCAGCAGCTTAGCTCTAGGACAGGGGGCCGGTGGCTACACCTTC. This translates into CASSLALGQGAGGYTF.

The genes are TRBV10-1 and TRBJ2-2; TRBD2 agrees at 10 bases. Germline CDR1 reads WNHNN; CDR2 reads SYGVQD (reference sequence). The CDR3 covers 15 residues. V lost 6 bases to trimming and J lost 7 bases; unmatched junction nucleotides: 8. CDR3 residues: CASSFSGRGSGELFF. The CDR3 DNA reads TGCGCCAGCAGCTTCAGCGGGAGGGGAAGCGGGGAGCTGTTTTTT.

J is TRBJ2-5 and V is TRBV10-3, with 8 bases that match TRBD2. CDR3 length: 16 amino acids. V shed 0 bases, J shed 3 bases, and the junction held 6 bases outside the gene matches. CDR1 ENHRY and CDR2 SYGVKD come from the germline V gene. CDR3 in DNA: TGTGCCATCAGTGAGTCGTTAGGTAGCGGGAAAGAGACCCAGTACTTC. Protein: CAISESLGSGKETQYF.

The chain joins TRBV10-3 to TRBJ2-3, with 10 positions matching TRBD1. J lost 6 bases, V lost 4 bases, and 10 bases had no gene match. Germline lookup yields CDR1 ENHRY and CDR2 SYGVKD. The CDR3 loop spans 16 amino acids. The chain's CDR3 is CAISGGTGVSPDTQYF. The CDR3 DNA reads TGTGCCATCAGTGGGGGGACAGGGGTTAGTCCGGATACGCAGTATTTT.

This chain connects TRBV4-1 to TRBJ1-1; no firm D call. Deletions cut 4 bases from V and 8 bases from J, with 17 bases between. This CDR3 region has 14 residues. Germline lookup yields CDR1 MGHRA and CDR2 YSYEKL. In DNA form, the CDR3 reads TGCGCCAGCAGCCCTAGTTGGAAGGATAGCGAAGCTTTCTTT. Translation gives CASSPSWKDSEAFF.